The following is a T cell receptor (beta chain) sequence with its context. Its cognate antigen is unknown. This sample was taken from a study of cytomegalovirus exposure and HLA in healthy donors. The CDR3 spans 13 residues. Germline lookup yields CDR1 MNHNS and CDR2 SASEGT. V was cut by 1 base and J by 6 bases, with 9 bases left in between. Study-wide points: It was reportedly the case that the classifier diagnosed cytomegalovirus status with high specificity and sensitivity.

The PCR had 60 Vbeta and 13 Jbeta primers. This table comes from immunoSEQ multiplex PCR, and its TCRdb copy is limited to in-frame clones, with some not included. Of approximately 170,000 clones listed, roughly 80% are singletons. What was sequenced was PBMCs. The origin of this receptor is a woman in her twenties or thirties in good health and CMV-seropositive. The genes are TRBV6-1 and TRBJ1-2; D is undetermined. For the CDR3, the DNA is TGTGCCAGCAGTGAAGGGTGGGGAGATGGCTACACCTTC. Amino acids: CASSEGWGDGYTF.